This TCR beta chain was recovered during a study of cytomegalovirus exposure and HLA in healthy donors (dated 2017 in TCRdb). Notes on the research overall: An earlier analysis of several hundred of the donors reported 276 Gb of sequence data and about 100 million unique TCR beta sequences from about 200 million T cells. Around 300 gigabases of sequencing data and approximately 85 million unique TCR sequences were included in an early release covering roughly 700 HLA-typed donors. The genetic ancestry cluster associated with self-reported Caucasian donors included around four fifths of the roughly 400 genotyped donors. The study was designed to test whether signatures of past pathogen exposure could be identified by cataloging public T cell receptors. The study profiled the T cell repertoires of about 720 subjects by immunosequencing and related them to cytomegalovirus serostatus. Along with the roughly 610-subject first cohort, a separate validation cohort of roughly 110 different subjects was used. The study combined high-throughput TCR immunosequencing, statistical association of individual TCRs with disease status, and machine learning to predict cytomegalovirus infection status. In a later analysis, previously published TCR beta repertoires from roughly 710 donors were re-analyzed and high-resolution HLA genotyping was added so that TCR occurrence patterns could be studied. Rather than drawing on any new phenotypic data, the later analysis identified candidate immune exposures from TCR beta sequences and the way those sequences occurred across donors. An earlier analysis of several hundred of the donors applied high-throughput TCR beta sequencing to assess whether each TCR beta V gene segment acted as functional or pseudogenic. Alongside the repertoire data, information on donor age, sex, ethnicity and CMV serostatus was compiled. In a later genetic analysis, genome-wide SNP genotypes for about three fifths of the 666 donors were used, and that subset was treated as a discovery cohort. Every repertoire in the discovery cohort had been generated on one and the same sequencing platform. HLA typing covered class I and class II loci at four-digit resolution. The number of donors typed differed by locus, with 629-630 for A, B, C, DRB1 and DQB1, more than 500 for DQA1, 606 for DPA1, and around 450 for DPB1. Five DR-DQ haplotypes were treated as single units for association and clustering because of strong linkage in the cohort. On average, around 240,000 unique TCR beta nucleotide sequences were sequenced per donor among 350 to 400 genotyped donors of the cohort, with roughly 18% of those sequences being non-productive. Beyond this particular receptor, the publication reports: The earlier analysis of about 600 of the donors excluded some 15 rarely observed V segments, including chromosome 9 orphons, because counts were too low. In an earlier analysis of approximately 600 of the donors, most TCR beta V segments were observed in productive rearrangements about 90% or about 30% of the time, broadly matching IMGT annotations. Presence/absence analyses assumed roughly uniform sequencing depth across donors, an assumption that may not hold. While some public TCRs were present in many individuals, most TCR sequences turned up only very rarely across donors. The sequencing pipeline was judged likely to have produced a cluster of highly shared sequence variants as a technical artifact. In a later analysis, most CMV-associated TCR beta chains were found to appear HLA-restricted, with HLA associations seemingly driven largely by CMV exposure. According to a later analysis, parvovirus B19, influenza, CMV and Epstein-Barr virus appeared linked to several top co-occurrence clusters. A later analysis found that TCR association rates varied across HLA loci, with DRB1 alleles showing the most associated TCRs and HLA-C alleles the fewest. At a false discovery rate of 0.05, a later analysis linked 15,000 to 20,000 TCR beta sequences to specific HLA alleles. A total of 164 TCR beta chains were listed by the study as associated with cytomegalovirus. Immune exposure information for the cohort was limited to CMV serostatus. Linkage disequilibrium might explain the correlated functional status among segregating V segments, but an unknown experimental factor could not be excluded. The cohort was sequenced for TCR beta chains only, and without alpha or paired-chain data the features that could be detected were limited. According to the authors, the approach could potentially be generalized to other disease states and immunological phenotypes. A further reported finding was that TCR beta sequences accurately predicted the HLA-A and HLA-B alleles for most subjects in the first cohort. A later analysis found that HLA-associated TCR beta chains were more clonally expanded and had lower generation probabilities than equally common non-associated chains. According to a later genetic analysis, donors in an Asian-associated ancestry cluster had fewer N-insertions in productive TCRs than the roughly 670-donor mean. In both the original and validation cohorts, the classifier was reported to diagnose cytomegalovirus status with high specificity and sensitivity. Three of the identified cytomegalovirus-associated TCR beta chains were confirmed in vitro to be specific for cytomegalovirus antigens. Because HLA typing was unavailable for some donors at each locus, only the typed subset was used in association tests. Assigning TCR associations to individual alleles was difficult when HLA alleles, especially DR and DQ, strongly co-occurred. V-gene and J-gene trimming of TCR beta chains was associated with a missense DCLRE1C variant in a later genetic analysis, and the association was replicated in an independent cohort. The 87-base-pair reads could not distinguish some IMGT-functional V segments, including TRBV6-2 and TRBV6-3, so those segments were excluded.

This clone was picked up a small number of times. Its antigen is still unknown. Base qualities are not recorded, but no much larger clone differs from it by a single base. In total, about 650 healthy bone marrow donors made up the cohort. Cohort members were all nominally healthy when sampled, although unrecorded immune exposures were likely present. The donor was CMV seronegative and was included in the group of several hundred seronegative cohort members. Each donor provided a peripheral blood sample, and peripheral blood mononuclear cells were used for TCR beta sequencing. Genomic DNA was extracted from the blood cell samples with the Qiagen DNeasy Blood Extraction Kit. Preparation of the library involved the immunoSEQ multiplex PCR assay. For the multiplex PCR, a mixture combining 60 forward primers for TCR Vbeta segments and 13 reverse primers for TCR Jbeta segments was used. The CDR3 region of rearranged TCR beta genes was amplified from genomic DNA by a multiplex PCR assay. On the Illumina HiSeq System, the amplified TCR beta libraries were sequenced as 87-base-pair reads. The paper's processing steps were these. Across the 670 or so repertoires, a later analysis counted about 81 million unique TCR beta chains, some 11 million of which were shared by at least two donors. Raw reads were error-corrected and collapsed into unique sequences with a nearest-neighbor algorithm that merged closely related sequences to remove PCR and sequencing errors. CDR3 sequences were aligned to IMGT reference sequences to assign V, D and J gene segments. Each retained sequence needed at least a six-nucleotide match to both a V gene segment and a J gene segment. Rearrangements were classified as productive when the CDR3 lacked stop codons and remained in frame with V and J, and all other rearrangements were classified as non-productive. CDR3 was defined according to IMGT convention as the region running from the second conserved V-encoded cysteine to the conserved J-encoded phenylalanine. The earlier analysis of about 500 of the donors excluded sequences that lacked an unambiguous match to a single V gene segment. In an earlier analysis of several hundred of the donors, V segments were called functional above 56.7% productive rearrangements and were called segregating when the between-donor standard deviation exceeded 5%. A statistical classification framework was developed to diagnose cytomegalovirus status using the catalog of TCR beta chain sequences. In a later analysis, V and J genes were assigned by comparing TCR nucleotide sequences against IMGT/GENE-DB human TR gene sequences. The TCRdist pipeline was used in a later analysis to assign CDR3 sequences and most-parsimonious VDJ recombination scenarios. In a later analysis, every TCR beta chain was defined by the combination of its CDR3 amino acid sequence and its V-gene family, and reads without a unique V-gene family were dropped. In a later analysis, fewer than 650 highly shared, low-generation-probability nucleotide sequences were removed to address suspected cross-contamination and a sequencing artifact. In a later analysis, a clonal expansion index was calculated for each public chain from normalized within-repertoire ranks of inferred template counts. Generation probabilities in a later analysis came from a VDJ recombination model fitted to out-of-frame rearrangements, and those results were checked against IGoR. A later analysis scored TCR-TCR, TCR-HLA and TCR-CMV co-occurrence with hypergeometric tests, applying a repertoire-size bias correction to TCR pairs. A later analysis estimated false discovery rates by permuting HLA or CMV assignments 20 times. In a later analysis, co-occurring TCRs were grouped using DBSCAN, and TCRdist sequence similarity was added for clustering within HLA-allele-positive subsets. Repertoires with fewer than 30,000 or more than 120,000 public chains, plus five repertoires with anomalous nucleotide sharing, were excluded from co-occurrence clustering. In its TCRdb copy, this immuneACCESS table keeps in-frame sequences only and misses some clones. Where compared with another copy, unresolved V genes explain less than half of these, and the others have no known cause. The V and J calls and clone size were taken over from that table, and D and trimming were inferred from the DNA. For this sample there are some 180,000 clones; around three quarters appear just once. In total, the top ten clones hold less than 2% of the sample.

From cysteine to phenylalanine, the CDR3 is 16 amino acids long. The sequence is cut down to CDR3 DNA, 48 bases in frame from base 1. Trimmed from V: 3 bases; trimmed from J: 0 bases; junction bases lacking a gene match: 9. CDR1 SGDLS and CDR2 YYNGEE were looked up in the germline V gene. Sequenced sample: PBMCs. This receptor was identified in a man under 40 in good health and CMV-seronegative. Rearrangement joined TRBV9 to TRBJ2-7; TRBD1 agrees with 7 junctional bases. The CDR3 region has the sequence CASSANPGQDSYEQYF. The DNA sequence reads TGTGCCAGCAGCGCCAACCCTGGACAGGACTCCTACGAGCAGTACTTC.